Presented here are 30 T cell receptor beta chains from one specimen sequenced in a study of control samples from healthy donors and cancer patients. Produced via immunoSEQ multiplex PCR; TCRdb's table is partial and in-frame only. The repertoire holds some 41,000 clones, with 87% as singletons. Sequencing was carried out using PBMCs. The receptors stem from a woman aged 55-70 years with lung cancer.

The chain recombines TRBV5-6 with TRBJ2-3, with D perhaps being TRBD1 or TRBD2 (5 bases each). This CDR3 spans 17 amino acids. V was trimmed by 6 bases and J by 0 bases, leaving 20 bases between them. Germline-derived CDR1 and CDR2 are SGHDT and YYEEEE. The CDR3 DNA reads TGTGCCAGCATCTCATTTGGGGGTCGGGGTAGCACAGATACGCAGTATTTT. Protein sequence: CASISFGGRGSTDTQYF.

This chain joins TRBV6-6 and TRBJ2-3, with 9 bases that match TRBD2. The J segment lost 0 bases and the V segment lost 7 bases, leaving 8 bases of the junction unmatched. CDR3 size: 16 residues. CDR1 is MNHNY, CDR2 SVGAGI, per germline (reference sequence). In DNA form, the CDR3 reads TGTGCCAGCAATATAGGACTAGCGATCAGCACAGATACGCAGTATTTT. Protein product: CASNIGLAISTDTQYF.

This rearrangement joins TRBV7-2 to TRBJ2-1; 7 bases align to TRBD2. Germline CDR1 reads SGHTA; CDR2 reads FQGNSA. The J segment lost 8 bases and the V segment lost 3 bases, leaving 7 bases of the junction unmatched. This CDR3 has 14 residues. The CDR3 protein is CASSFLAASDEQFF. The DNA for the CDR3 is TGTGCCAGCAGCTTTCTAGCGGCGAGCGATGAGCAGTTCTTC.

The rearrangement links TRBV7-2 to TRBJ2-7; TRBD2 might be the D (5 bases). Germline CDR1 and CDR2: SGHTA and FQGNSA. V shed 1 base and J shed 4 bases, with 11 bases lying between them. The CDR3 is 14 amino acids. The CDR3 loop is CASSLDFRTYEQYF. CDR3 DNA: TGTGCCAGCAGCTTAGATTTTAGGACTTACGAGCAGTACTTC. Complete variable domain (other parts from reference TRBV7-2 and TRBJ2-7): GAGVSQSPSNKVTEKGKDVELRCDPISGHTALYWYRQSLGQGLEFLIYFQGNSAPDKSGLPSDRFSAERTGGSVSTLTIQRTQQEDSAVYLCASSLDFRTYEQYFGPGTRLTVT.

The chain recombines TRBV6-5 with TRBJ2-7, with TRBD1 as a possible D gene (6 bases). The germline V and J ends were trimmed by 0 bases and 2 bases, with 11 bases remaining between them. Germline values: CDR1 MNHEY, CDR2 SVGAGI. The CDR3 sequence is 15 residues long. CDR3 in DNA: TGTGCCAGCAGTTACTCGAGGGACACCACCTACGAGCAGTACTTC. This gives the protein CASSYSRDTTYEQYF.

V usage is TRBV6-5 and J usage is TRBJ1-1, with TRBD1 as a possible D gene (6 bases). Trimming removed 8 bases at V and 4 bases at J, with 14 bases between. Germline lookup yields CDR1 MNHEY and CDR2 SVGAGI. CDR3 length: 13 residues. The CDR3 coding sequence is TGTGCCAGCTCCGCCGAGGGGGGCACTGAAGCTTTCTTT. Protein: CASSAEGGTEAFF.

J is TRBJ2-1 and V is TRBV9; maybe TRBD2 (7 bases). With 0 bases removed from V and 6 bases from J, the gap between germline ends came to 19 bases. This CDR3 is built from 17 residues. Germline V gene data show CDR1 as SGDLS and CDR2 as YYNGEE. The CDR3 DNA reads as TGTGCCAGCAGCGTAGTTAGGGGAGGGGGGGCCCCCAATGAGCAGTTCTTC. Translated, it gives CASSVVRGGGAPNEQFF.

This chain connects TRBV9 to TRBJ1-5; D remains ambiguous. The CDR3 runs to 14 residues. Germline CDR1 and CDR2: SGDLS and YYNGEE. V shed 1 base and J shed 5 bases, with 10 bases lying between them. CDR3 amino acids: CASSVSQEYQPQHF. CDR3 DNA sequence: TGTGCCAGCAGCGTATCTCAGGAATATCAGCCCCAGCATTTT.

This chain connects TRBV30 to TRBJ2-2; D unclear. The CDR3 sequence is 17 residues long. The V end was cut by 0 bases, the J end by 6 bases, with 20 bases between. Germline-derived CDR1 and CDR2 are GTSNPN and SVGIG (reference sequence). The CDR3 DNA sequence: TGTGCCTGGAGTGTGGGCCAAGACCAATACATTTCCGGGGAGCTGTTTTTT. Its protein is CAWSVGQDQYISGELFF. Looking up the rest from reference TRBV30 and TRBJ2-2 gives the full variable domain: SQTIHQWPATLVQPVGSPLSLECTVEGTSNPNLYWYRQAAGRGLQLLFYSVGIGQISSEVPQNLSASRPQDRQFILSSKKLLLSDSGFYLCAWSVGQDQYISGELFFGEGSRLTVL.

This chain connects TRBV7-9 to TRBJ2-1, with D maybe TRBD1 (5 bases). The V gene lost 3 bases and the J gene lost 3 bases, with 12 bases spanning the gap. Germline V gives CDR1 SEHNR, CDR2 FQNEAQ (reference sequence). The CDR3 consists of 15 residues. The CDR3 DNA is TGTGCCAGCAGCTTGGGGCAGGGTCGCTACAATGAGCAGTTCTTC. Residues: CASSLGQGRYNEQFF.

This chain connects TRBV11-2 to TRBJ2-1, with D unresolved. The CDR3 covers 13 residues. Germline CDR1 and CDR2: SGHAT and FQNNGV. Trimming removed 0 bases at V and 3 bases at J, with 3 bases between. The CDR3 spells CASSLEYYNEQFF. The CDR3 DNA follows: TGTGCCAGCAGCTTAGAGTACTACAATGAGCAGTTCTTC. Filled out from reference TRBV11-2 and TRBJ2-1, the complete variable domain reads EAGVAQSPRYKIIEKRQSVAFWCNPISGHATLYWYQQILGQGPKLLIQFQNNGVVDDSQLPKDRFSAERLKGVDSTLKIQPAKLEDSAVYLCASSLEYYNEQFFGPGTRLTVL.

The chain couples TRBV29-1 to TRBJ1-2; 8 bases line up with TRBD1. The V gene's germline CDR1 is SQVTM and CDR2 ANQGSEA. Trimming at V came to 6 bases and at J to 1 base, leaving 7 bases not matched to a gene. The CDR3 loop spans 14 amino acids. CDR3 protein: CSVPSDRDNYGYTF. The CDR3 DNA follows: TGCAGCGTGCCCTCGGACAGGGATAACTATGGCTACACCTTC.

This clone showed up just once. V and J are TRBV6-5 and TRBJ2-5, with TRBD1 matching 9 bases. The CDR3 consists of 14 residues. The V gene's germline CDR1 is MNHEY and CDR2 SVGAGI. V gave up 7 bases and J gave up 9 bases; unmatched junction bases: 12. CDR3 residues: CASKPTGGGRAQYF. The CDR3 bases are TGTGCCAGCAAACCCACAGGGGGCGGAAGGGCCCAGTACTTC.

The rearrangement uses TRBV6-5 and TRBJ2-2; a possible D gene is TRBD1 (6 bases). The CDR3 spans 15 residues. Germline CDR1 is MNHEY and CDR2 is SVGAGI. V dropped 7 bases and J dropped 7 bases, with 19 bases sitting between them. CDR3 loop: CASTRRQEQNGELFF. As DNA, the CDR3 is TGTGCCAGCACCAGAAGACAGGAGCAGAACGGGGAGCTGTTTTTT.

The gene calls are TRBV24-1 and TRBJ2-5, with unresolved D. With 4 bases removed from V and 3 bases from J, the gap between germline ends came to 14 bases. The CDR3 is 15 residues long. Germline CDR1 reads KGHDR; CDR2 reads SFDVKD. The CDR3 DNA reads TGTGCCACCAGTGACCTTCATATGGGGAAAGAGACCCAGTACTTC. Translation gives CATSDLHMGKETQYF.

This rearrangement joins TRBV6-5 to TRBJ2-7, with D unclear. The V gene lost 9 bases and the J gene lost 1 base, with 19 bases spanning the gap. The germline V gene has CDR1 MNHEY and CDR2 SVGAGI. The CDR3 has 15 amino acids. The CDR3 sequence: CARKAGADHSYEQYF. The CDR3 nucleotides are TGTGCCAGAAAGGCAGGTGCGGATCATTCCTACGAGCAGTACTTC.

CDR3 sequence reads: CSSPRPGGAFF. The CDR3 coding sequence is TGCAGTTCCCCCCGGCCAGGAGGGGCTTTCTTT. This chain uses TRBV20-1 with TRBJ1-1; D is undetermined. Between the trimmed V and J ends, which lost 8 bases and 11 bases, there was a span of 18 bases. The CDR3 runs 11 residues. In germline, CDR1 is DFQATT, CDR2 SNEGSKA (reference sequence).

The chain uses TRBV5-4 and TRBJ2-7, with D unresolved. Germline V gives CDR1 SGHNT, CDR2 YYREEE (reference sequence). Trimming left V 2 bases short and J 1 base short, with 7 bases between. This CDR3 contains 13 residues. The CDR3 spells CASSFDRSYEQYF. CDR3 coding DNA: TGTGCCAGCAGCTTCGACCGATCCTACGAGCAGTACTTC. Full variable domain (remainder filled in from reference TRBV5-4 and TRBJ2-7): ETGVTQSPTHLIKTRGQQVTLRCSSQSGHNTVSWYQQALGQGPQFIFQYYREEENGRGNFPPRFSGLQFPNYSSELNVNALELDDSALYLCASSFDRSYEQYFGPGTRLTVT.

CDR3 nucleotide sequence: TGTGCCAGCAGTTTATTAGGGGGGCATTACGAGCAGTACTTC. Translated, it gives CASSLLGGHYEQYF. J is TRBJ2-7 and V is TRBV27, with D perhaps matching TRBD1 or TRBD2 (6 bases each). Germline loops: CDR1 MNHEY, CDR2 SMNVEV (reference sequence). The CDR3 covers 14 residues. Trimming shortened V by 1 base and J by 4 bases, and 11 bases separated the two germline ends.

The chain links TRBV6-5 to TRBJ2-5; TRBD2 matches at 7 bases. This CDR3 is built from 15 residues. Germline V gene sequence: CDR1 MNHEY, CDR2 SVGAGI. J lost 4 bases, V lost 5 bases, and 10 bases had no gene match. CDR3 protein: CASSPETSLPETQYF. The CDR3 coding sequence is TGTGCCAGCAGTCCCGAGACTAGCCTTCCAGAGACCCAGTACTTC.

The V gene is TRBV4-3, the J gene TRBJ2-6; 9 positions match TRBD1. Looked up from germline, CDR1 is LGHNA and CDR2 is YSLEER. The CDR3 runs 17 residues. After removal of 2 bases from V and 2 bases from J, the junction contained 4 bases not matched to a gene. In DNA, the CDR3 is TGCGCCAGCAGCCAATTACAGGGGGCGACTGGGGCCAACGTCCTGACTTTC. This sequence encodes CASSQLQGATGANVLTF.

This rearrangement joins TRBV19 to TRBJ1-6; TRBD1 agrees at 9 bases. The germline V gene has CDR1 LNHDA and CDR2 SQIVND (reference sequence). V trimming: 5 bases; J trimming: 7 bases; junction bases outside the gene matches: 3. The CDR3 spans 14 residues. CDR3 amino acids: CASSLGQGNSPLHF. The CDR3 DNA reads TGTGCCAGTAGTCTCGGACAGGGGAATTCACCCCTCCACTTT.

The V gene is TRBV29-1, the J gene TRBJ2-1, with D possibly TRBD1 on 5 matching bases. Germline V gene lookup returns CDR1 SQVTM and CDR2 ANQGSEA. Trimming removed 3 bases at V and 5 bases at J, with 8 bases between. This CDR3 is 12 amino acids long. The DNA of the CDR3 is TGCAGCGTTGATCCCAGGGACAATGAGCAGTTCTTC. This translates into CSVDPRDNEQFF.

As DNA, the CDR3 is TGTGCCAGCAGCACCGACAGGGATAATTCACCCCTCCACTTT. It codes for CASSTDRDNSPLHF. V gene TRBV5-4 combines with J gene TRBJ1-6; TRBD1 matches 7 bases. Germline values: CDR1 SGHNT, CDR2 YYREEE (reference sequence). The CDR3 has 14 amino acids. The trim removed 4 bases at V and 5 bases at J, leaving 3 bases unmatched. Complete variable domain (other parts from reference TRBV5-4 and TRBJ1-6): ETGVTQSPTHLIKTRGQQVTLRCSSQSGHNTVSWYQQALGQGPQFIFQYYREEENGRGNFPPRFSGLQFPNYSSELNVNALELDDSALYLCASSTDRDNSPLHFGNGTRLTVT.

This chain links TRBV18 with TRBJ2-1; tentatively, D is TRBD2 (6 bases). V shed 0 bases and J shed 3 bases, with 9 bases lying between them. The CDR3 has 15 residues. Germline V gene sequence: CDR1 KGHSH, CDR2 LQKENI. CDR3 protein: CASSPPPGDYNEQFF. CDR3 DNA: TGTGCCAGCTCACCACCCCCGGGGGACTACAATGAGCAGTTCTTC.

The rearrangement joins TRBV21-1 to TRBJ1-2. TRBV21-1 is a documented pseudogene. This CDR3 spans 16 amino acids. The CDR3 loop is CASSKGSGGHLYGYTF. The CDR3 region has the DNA TGTGCCAGCAGCAAAGGAAGCGGAGGTCACCTCTATGGCTACACCTTC.

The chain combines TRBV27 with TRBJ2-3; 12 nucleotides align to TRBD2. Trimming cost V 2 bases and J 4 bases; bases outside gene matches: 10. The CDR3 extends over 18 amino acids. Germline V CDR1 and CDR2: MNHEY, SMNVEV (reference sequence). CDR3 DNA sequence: TGTGCCAGCAGTTTAGGGAATCGACTAGCGGGAGAAGCAGATACGCAGTATTTT. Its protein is CASSLGNRLAGEADTQYF.

DNA for the CDR3: TGTGCCAGCAGTCTGGCAAGCGGGCCAGATACGCAGTATTTT. Protein product: CASSLASGPDTQYF. V usage is TRBV28 and J usage is TRBJ2-3, with a possible D match to TRBD2 (6 bases). CDR3 length equals 14 residues. Germline values: CDR1 MDHEN, CDR2 SYDVKM. Trimming left V 5 bases short and J 4 bases short, with 13 bases between.

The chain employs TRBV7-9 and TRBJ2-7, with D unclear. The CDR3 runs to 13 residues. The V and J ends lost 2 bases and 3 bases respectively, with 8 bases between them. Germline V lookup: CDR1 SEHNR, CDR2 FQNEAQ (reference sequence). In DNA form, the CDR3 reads TGTGCCAGCAGCTTACCGGAAAACTACGAGCAGTACTTC. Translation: CASSLPENYEQYF.

The CDR3 DNA is TGCGCCAGCAGCCAAGAAGTTTGGGGAGCTGAAAAACTGTTTTTT. Translation gives CASSQEVWGAEKLFF. The gene calls are TRBV4-3 and TRBJ1-4, with unresolved D. V lost 0 bases and J 7 bases, leaving 12 bases between the germline ends. Germline V CDR1 and CDR2: LGHNA, YSLEER. The CDR3 loop spans 15 amino acids.